This T cell receptor beta chain was observed in a study of OX40 agonist ivuxolimab in advanced cancers. Germline CDR1 reads MGHRA; CDR2 reads YSYEKL. V lost 4 bases, J lost 9 bases, and 18 bases stayed unmatched. The CDR3 covers 17 residues. Sequenced by immunoSEQ multiplex PCR; TCRdb stores in-frame clones only, minus some. This table has more than 70,000 clones, about 92% appearing once. This clone was detected only once. This receptor was identified in an adult with an advanced solid tumor such as melanoma, head and neck, liver or kidney cancer. The input for sequencing was CD4+ or CD8+ T cells sorted from blood, taken in a trial of the OX40 agonist ivuxolimab. The V gene is TRBV4-1, the J gene TRBJ1-2, with 9 bases identical to TRBD1. CDR3 DNA sequence: TGCGCCAGCAGCCTCGACGGGACAGGGCGTCAGGATATGAGCTACACCTTC. Translated, it gives CASSLDGTGRQDMSYTF.